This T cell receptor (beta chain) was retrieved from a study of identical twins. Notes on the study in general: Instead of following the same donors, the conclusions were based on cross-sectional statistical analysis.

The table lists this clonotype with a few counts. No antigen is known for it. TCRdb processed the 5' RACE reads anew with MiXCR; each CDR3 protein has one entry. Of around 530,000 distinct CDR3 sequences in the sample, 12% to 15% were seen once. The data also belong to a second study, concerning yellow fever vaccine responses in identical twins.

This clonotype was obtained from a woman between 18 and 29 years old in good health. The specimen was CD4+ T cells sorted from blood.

CDR3 protein: CAARGVDSYEQYF. CDR3 DNA sequence: TGTGCCGCGCGGGGAGTTGACTCCTACGAGCAGTACTTC. V and J are TRBV12-3 or TRBV12-4 and TRBJ2-7, with D perhaps matching TRBD2 (6 bases). The CDR3 contains 13 residues. Trimming cost V 11 bases and J 0 bases, with 14 bases left between them.